The clone carrying this T cell receptor (beta chain) has ten or more counts. Its matching antigen is unknown. TCRdb fed the 5' RACE reads into MiXCR, producing one record per CDR3 protein. The sample holds 130,000 or so distinct CDR3 sequences, roughly 6.6% seen once. The data derive from a study of CD8 T cells in ankylosing spondylitis. Regarding the study as a whole: Relatively rare in peripheral blood, disease-linked clones were also CD8+. Matched ankylosing spondylitis synovial fluid reportedly contained a significantly enriched population of disease-linked clones. Some motif variants had been reported before (in reactive arthritis synovial fluid and blood).

Germline assignment: CDR1 SQVTM and CDR2 ANQGSEA. The CDR3 runs 11 residues. V dropped 2 bases and J dropped 9 bases, with 10 bases sitting between them. The origin of this receptor is a male donor with ankylosing spondylitis or in good health (not recorded which). The V call is TRBV29-1, the J call TRBJ1-2; possible D gene TRBD1, 5 bases. What was sequenced was blood, either unsorted or a sorted T cell fraction (not recorded which). The CDR3 DNA reads as TGCAGCGTTGAACAGGGCGAGCGCTACACCTTC. As protein: CSVEQGERYTF.